The 6 T cell receptor beta chains presented below share a single source sample, sequenced in a study of blood T cell repertoires in COVID-19. TCRdb keeps only in-frame clones here, not all; method: immunoSEQ multiplex PCR. The data contain some 250,000 clones, roughly 90% of them singletons. The sequencing input was peripheral blood. The receptors stem from a man aged 60 to 75 who had recovered from COVID-19.

This chain joins TRBV6-5 and TRBJ2-3; D unresolved. This CDR3 is built from 16 residues. Germline values: CDR1 MNHEY, CDR2 SVGAGI. V dropped 0 bases and J dropped 5 bases, with 15 bases sitting between them. CDR3 coding DNA: TGTGCCAGCAGTTACTCGAGGCTAGTAGTAGGAGATACGCAGTATTTT. Protein: CASSYSRLVVGDTQYF.

The J gene is TRBJ2-1, the V gene TRBV9, with 10 bases fitting TRBD2. Germline CDR1 is SGDLS and CDR2 is YYNGEE. The CDR3 sequence is 17 residues long. Trimming took 3 bases from V and 0 from J; bases not matched to a gene: 6. The CDR3 bases are TGTGCCAGCAGCGGTTCTAGCGGGGGTCTCTCCTACAATGAGCAGTTCTTC. It translates to CASSGSSGGLSYNEQFF. Together with reference TRBV9 and TRBJ2-1, the CDR3 gives the full variable domain: DSGVTQTPKHLITATGQRVTLRCSPRSGDLSVYWYQQSLDQGLQFLIQYYNGEERAKGNILERFSAQQFPDLHSELNLSSLELGDSALYFCASSGSSGGLSYNEQFFGPGTRLTVL.

This chain joins TRBV7-7 and TRBJ1-1; the D is unclear. Germline V gene sequence: CDR1 SSHAT, CDR2 FNYEAQ (reference sequence). The CDR3 contains 13 residues. Deletions cut 5 bases from V and 8 bases from J, with 15 bases between. The CDR3 DNA is TGTGCCAGCAGCCCACAGTTGTGGTCCGAAGCTTTCTTT. Protein: CASSPQLWSEAFF.

The gene calls are TRBV5-1 and TRBJ2-1; a weak D match, TRBD2 (6 bases). The V end was cut by 2 bases, the J end by 0 bases, with 9 bases between. Germline CDR1 is SGHRS and CDR2 is YFSETQ. The length of the CDR3 is 15 residues. The chain's CDR3 is CASSFAGGSYNEQFF. CDR3 DNA: TGCGCCAGCAGCTTTGCCGGGGGCTCCTACAATGAGCAGTTCTTC. The whole variable domain, remainder taken from reference TRBV5-1 and TRBJ2-1, is KAGVTQTPRYLIKTRGQQVTLSCSPISGHRSVSWYQQTPGQGLQFLFEYFSETQRNKGNFPGRFSGRQFSNSRSEMNVSTLELGDSALYLCASSFAGGSYNEQFFGPGTRLTVL.

This clone was seen just once. This chain uses TRBV5-1 with TRBJ2-7; the match to TRBD1 covers 8 bases. V shed 1 base, J shed 1 base, and the junction held 1 base outside the gene matches. The CDR3 consists of 14 residues. CDR1 and CDR2 (germline): SGHRS, YFSETQ. The CDR3 coding sequence is TGCGCCAGCAGCTTGCAGGGGGCATCCTACGAGCAGTACTTC. Its translation is CASSLQGASYEQYF. Variable domain in full (rest from reference TRBV5-1 and TRBJ2-7): KAGVTQTPRYLIKTRGQQVTLSCSPISGHRSVSWYQQTPGQGLQFLFEYFSETQRNKGNFPGRFSGRQFSNSRSEMNVSTLELGDSALYLCASSLQGASYEQYFGPGTRLTVT.

This clone was observed a handful of times. The V call is TRBV5-1, the J call TRBJ2-2, with 15 nucleotides matching TRBD2. The CDR3 spans 16 residues. Germline V gene data show CDR1 as SGHRS and CDR2 as YFSETQ. With V trimmed by 4 bases and J by 4 bases, 2 bases remained unmatched. The CDR3 spells CASSGLAGGLTGELFF. Written as DNA, the CDR3 is TGCGCCAGCAGCGGACTAGCGGGGGGGCTCACCGGGGAGCTGTTTTTT.